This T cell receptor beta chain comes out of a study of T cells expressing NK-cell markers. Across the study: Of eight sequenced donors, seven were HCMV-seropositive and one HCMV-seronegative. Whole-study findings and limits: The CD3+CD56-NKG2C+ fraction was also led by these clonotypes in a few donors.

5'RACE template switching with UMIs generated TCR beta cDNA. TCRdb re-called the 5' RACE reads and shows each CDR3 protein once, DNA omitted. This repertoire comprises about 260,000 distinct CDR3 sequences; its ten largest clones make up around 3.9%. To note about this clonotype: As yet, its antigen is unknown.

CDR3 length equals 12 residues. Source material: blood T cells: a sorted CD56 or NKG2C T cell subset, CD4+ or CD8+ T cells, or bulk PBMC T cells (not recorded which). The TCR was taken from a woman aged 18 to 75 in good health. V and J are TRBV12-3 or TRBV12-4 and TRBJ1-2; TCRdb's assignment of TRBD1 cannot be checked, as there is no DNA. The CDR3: CASSYRFRGYTF.